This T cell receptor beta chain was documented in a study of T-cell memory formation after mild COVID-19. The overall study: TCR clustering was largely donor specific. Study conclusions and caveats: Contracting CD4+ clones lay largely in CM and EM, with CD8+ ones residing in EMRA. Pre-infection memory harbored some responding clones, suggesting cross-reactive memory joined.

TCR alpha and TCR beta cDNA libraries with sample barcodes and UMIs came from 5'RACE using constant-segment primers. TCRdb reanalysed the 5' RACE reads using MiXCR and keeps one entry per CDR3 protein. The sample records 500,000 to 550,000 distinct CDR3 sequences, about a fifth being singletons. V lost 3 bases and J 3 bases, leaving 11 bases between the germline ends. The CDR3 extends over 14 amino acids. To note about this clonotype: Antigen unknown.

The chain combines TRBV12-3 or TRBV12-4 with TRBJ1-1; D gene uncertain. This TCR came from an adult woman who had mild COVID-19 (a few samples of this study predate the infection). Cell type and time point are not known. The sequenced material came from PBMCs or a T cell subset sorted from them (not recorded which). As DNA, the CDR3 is TGTGCCAGCAGTTTGTTAGGGAAGGACACTGAAGCTTTCTTT. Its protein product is CASSLLGKDTEAFF.